This T cell receptor beta chain was obtained from a study of cytomegalovirus exposure and HLA in healthy donors. Turning to the study itself: Most genotyped donors, approximately 77% of more than 300, had Caucasian-associated genetic ancestry. Overall study results and limits: Later analysis identified a missense DCLRE1C variant that was linked to TCR beta V- and J-gene trimming. Within a later analysis, the majority of CMV-associated TCR beta chains appeared HLA-restricted.

The CDR3 covers 15 residues. Germline V CDR1 and CDR2: SGHRS, YFSETQ. Unmatched junction bases numbered 13, after V lost 0 bases and J lost 11 bases. On this clone itself: Its matching antigen is unknown.

PCR employed 60 Vbeta and 13 Jbeta primers. Assay: immunoSEQ multiplex PCR; the TCRdb copy retains only in-frame clones and omits some. The data contain fewer than 250,000 clones, around 82% of them singletons. The V gene is TRBV5-1, the J gene TRBJ2-5; TRBD2 matches 7 bases. The sample consisted of PBMCs. The receptor was isolated from a woman under 40 in good health and CMV-seropositive. CDR3 sequence: CASSLVPDLAGEQYF. The CDR3 coding sequence is TGCGCCAGCAGCTTGGTGCCCGACTTGGCGGGGGAGCAGTACTTC.